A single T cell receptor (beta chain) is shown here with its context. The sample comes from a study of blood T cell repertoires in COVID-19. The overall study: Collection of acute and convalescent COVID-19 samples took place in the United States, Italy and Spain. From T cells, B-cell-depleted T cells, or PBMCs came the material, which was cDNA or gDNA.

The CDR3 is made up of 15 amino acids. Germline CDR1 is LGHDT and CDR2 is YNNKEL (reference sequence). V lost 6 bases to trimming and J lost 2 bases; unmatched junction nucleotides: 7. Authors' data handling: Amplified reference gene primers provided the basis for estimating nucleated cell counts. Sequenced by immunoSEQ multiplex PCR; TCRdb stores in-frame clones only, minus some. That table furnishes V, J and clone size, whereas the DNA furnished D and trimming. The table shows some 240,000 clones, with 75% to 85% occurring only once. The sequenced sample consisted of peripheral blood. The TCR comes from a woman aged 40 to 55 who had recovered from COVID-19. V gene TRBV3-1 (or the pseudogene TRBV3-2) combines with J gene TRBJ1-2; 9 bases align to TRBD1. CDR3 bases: TGTGCCAGCAGTTCCCGGGACAGGGAGAACTATGGCTACACCTTC. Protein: CASSSRDRENYGYTF.